The 3 T cell receptor beta chains below were found in one sample sequenced in a study of shared clonotypes between healthy human individuals. TCRdb keeps only in-frame clones here, not all; method: immunoSEQ multiplex PCR. The sample holds over 2,000,000 clones; over 85% are singletons and the top ten take under 2%. CD45RO-negative cells were positively selected for CCR7, leaving out terminally differentiated effector memory CD45RA+ cells. The sequenced sample was naive CD8+ T cells from PBMCs. These receptors all stem from a man younger than 30 in good health. Some clones in this sample may be carry-over from other donors' samples.

This chain uses TRBV27 with TRBJ2-3; 10 bases line up with TRBD1. Germline assignment: CDR1 MNHEY and CDR2 SMNVEV (reference sequence). With V trimmed by 4 bases and J by 6 bases, 4 bases remained unmatched. The CDR3 is 14 residues long. The CDR3, as DNA: TGTGCCAGCAGTTCGACAGGGGGCGTGGATACGCAGTATTTT. It yields the protein CASSSTGGVDTQYF.

The CDR3 loop is CASSDQGLAGETQYF. The CDR3 bases are TGTGCCAGCAGTGATCAGGGGCTAGCGGGAGAGACCCAGTACTTC. The rearrangement uses TRBV6-1 and TRBJ2-5, with 8 bases that match TRBD2. Germline CDR1 MNHNS, CDR2 SASEGT. The junction had 7 bases not matched to a gene; V was cut back by 3 bases and J by 4 bases. The CDR3 sequence is 15 residues long.

J is TRBJ2-6 and V is TRBV19; TRBD1 or TRBD2 may be the D gene (5 bases each). The CDR3 contains 15 residues. Trimming took off 3 bases at V and 0 bases at J, with 6 bases between the two ends. CDR1 and CDR2 from the germline V gene are LNHDA and SQIVND (reference sequence). CDR3 sequence reads: CASSMGVSGANVLTF. The CDR3 DNA reads as TGTGCCAGTAGTATGGGGGTCTCTGGGGCCAACGTCCTGACTTTC. Full variable domain (remainder filled in from reference TRBV19 and TRBJ2-6): DGGITQSPKYLFRKEGQNVTLSCEQNLNHDAMYWYRQDPGQGLRLIYYSQIVNDFQKGDIAEGYSVSREKKESFPLTVTSAQKNPTAFYLCASSMGVSGANVLTFGAGSRLTVL.